These T cell receptor beta chains were read from a single sample in a study of beta chain features in type 1 diabetes. Some clones are missing from TCRdb's copy, which holds only in-frame ones; the method was immunoSEQ multiplex PCR. Among more than 150,000 clones listed, over 7.5% were seen once. The specimen sequenced was central memory CD4+ T cells from blood. The receptors were sampled from a young woman in good health. CDR3s include the opening cysteine and the closing phenylalanine or tryptophan. D genes are given only for firm matches. The size of a clone is reported for some rows only, either as once, few or many, or as a class for expanded clones.

abundance	v_gene	d_gene	j_gene	len	CDR3nt	CDR3aa
-	TRBV27	-	TRBJ1-5	14	TGTGCCAGCAGTGTCAGGGATAGCAATCAGCCCCAGCATTTT	CASSVRDSNQPQHF
-	TRBV6-5	-	TRBJ2-5	13	TGTGCCAGCAGTTACTCCAGCCAAGAGACCCAGTACTTC	CASSYSSQETQYF
once	TRBV5-1	TRBD1	TRBJ1-2	13	TGCGCCAGCAGTCCCGACAGGGACTATGGCTACACCTTC	CASSPDRDYGYTF
-	TRBV5-1	-	TRBJ2-5	16	TGCGCCAGCAGCTTTCTTGGACAGCCGAGACAAGAGACCCAGTACTTC	CASSFLGQPRQETQYF
few	TRBV4-1	TRBD2	TRBJ2-1	17	TGCGCCAGCAGCCAAGCTAGCGGGGGGGCGAGGTACAATGAGCAGTTCTTC	CASSQASGGARYNEQFF
few	TRBV5-6	TRBD1	TRBJ1-5	17	TGTGCCAGCAGCGGGGGGACAGCAGAGGGATTCAATCAGCCCCAGCATTTT	CASSGGTAEGFNQPQHF
few	TRBV10-3	TRBD1	TRBJ2-3	17	TGTGCCATCAGTTCCAGTTCGGGACAGGGGATTTCAGATACGCAGTATTTT	CAISSSSGQGISDTQYF
-	TRBV2	TRBD1	TRBJ1-2	16	TGTGCCAGCAGTGAAGTGGGGACAGGGGCGACGCGGGGCTACACCTTC	CASSEVGTGATRGYTF
few	TRBV2	TRBD1	TRBJ2-3	14	TGTGCCAGCAGTGGACAGGGCCGCACAGATACGCAGTATTTT	CASSGQGRTDTQYF
few	TRBV18	TRBD1	TRBJ1-1	14	TGTGCCAGCTCACCACCGGCGACAGGGTTCTTCGCTTTCTTT	CASSPPATGFFAFF
few	TRBV5-1	-	TRBJ2-7	15	TGCGCCAGCAGCTTGGCTGGCCGCCGAGACAACGAGCAGTACTTC	CASSLAGRRDNEQYF